The 26 T cell receptor beta chains given below trace back to one sample, sequenced in a study of T cells in localized non-small cell lung cancer. Clones were sequenced by immunoSEQ multiplex PCR, and TCRdb holds only the in-frame ones, with some missing. This sample has approximately 40,000 clones, with more than 75% found just once. The sample was peripheral blood, taken before any cancer treatment. All receptors derive from a man between 18 and 49 years old with stage I lung adenocarcinoma.

V gene TRBV19 combines with J gene TRBJ2-5; possibly TRBD1 for D (7 bases). V lost 4 bases, J lost 2 bases, and 11 bases lay in between. The CDR3 spans 14 residues. The V gene's germline CDR1 is LNHDA and CDR2 SQIVND (reference sequence). The CDR3 reads CASSRRGRQETQYF. Here the CDR3 DNA reads TGTGCCAGTAGTAGGAGGGGGCGACAAGAGACCCAGTACTTC.

The chain uses TRBV30 and TRBJ1-1, with TRBD1 as a possible D gene (5 bases). V was clipped by 2 bases and J by 1 base, with 11 bases between them. From germline, CDR1 is GTSNPN and CDR2 SVGIG (reference sequence). The CDR3 totals 14 residues. The CDR3 reads CAWSPDRTNTEAFF. CDR3 DNA sequence: TGTGCCTGGAGTCCCGACAGAACGAACACTGAAGCTTTCTTT.

The V and J genes are TRBV7-7 and TRBJ2-5; 9 bases are shared with TRBD1. From germline, CDR1 is SSHAT and CDR2 FNYEAQ (reference sequence). The CDR3 has 14 residues. Losses at the gene ends were 3 bases for V and 3 bases for J; bases not matched to a gene: 2. CDR3 in amino acids: CASSFGTGKETQYF. The DNA for the CDR3 is TGTGCCAGCAGCTTCGGGACAGGGAAAGAGACCCAGTACTTC.

The V call is TRBV5-4, the J call TRBJ1-2; 8 bases line up with TRBD1. Germline V lookup: CDR1 SGHNT, CDR2 YYREEE (reference sequence). V shed 4 bases and J 7 bases; nucleotides not matched to a gene: 6. This CDR3 has 13 amino acids. This CDR3 reads CASSGQGGFGYTF. The CDR3 coding sequence is TGTGCCAGCAGCGGACAGGGCGGGTTTGGCTACACCTTC.

This chain connects TRBV19 to TRBJ1-1, with D perhaps TRBD1 (5 bases). Germline CDR1 LNHDA, CDR2 SQIVND (reference sequence). Between the trimmed V and J ends, which lost 6 bases and 3 bases, there was a span of 8 bases. The CDR3 contains 12 residues. The CDR3 sequence: CASRMGDTEAFF. The DNA of the CDR3 is TGTGCCAGTAGAATGGGGGACACTGAAGCTTTCTTT.

The genes are TRBV7-2 and TRBJ2-3, with no clear D. Germline values: CDR1 SGHTA, CDR2 FQGNSA. This CDR3 has 12 residues. The V end was cut by 3 bases, the J end by 3 bases, with 4 bases between. In DNA, the CDR3 is TGTGCCAGCAGCTTGGGGACAGATACGCAGTATTTT. Translated: CASSLGTDTQYF.

The chain uses TRBV2 and TRBJ1-1; 8 bases match TRBD1. Germline assignment: CDR1 SNHLY and CDR2 FYNNEI. The CDR3 contains 16 residues. V gave up 6 bases and J gave up 4 bases; unmatched junction bases: 13. Here the CDR3 DNA reads TGTGCCAGCAGAACAGGGGGAAGTAATAGAGTCACTGAAGCTTTCTTT. Translation: CASRTGGSNRVTEAFF. The full variable domain, with the rest looked up from reference TRBV2 and TRBJ1-1, is EPEVTQTPSHQVTQMGQEVILRCVPISNHLYFYWYRQILGQKVEFLVSFYNNEISEKSEIFDDQFSVERPDGSNFTLKIRSTKLEDSAMYFCASRTGGSNRVTEAFFGQGTRLTVV.

This clone was recorded only once. This chain uses TRBV5-1 with TRBJ2-3; 11 nucleotides match TRBD2. The CDR3 runs to 16 residues. The germline gives CDR1 SGHRS, CDR2 YFSETQ. Trimming removed 7 bases from V and 2 bases from J; junction bases left unmatched: 9. The CDR3 sequence: CASDSTSGGHTDTQYF. In DNA, the CDR3 is TGCGCCAGCGACTCCACTAGCGGGGGTCACACAGATACGCAGTATTTT.

The J gene is TRBJ1-1, the V gene TRBV5-4, with D perhaps matching TRBD1 (5 bases). Germline CDR1 reads SGHNT; CDR2 reads YYREEE (reference sequence). Trimming pared 2 bases from V and 0 bases from J, leaving 8 bases between. The length of the CDR3 is 14 residues. The CDR3 here is CASSFQGVNTEAFF. The CDR3 nucleotides are TGTGCCAGCAGCTTCCAGGGAGTGAACACTGAAGCTTTCTTT.

This chain connects TRBV11-2 to TRBJ1-2; weak D call: TRBD1 (5 bases). Germline CDR1 SGHAT, CDR2 FQNNGV. Trimming took 0 bases from V and 4 from J, leaving 21 bases between them. CDR3 length equals 18 residues. CDR3 protein: CASSLEAAGYGSSYGYTF. The CDR3 region has the DNA TGTGCCAGCAGCTTAGAAGCGGCAGGGTATGGTTCTAGCTATGGCTACACCTTC.

The chain has TRBV10-3 and TRBJ1-6; no definite D call. CDR1 is ENHRY, CDR2 SYGVKD, per germline. This CDR3 has 13 residues. Deletions cut 0 bases from V and 14 bases from J, with 11 bases between. The CDR3 loop reads CAISESWGSALHF. The CDR3 DNA is TGTGCCATCAGTGAGTCCTGGGGTTCGGCCCTCCACTTT.

The chain recombines TRBV7-9 with TRBJ1-2; 8 bases line up with TRBD1. The CDR3 is made up of 13 amino acids. CDR1 and CDR2 from the germline V gene are SEHNR and FQNEAQ (reference sequence). V lost 6 bases and J lost 7; bases outside the gene matches: 7. The DNA of the CDR3 is TGTGCCAGCAGTTACGGAGGACAGGGTGGCTACACCTTC. Encoded protein: CASSYGGQGGYTF.

The chain couples TRBV5-4 to TRBJ1-1; possible D gene TRBD1, 5 bases. Between the trimmed V and J ends, which lost 0 bases and 4 bases, there was a span of 13 bases. Germline V gene data show CDR1 as SGHNT and CDR2 as YYREEE (reference sequence). The CDR3 has 15 residues. The CDR3 region has the DNA TGTGCCAGCAGCTTGGAGGCAGGGACTGGCACTGAAGCTTTCTTT. Its translation is CASSLEAGTGTEAFF.

This sequence joins TRBV19 and TRBJ1-1; D unclear. Trimming shortened V by 5 bases and J by 8 bases, and 15 bases separated the two germline ends. This CDR3 contains 13 residues. Per the germline V gene, CDR1 is LNHDA and CDR2 is SQIVND (reference sequence). DNA for the CDR3: TGTGCCAGTAGTTTCCTAGGAGCAGGCGAAGCTTTCTTT. It is translated as CASSFLGAGEAFF.

This clone appeared a single time. The genes are TRBV7-2 and TRBJ1-6; D uncertain. V lost 5 bases and J 6 bases, leaving 17 bases between the germline ends. This CDR3 has 16 amino acids. Germline CDR1 is SGHTA and CDR2 is FQGNSA. The CDR3 nucleotides are TGTGCCAGCAGCCCGCCGAGAGCTACCCCTAATTCACCCCTCCACTTT. Protein sequence: CASSPPRATPNSPLHF.

In DNA, the CDR3 is TGTGCCAGCAGCCCCCAAGGGGGAGGCACAGATACGCAGTATTTT. As protein: CASSPQGGGTDTQYF. The rearrangement links TRBV7-2 to TRBJ2-3; D is perhaps TRBD1 (6 bases). CDR1 and CDR2 from the germline V gene are SGHTA and FQGNSA. The V gene lost 5 bases and the J gene lost 1 base, with 13 bases spanning the gap. This CDR3 contains 15 residues. Combining the CDR3 with reference TRBV7-2 and TRBJ2-3 gives the whole variable domain GAGVSQSPSNKVTEKGKDVELRCDPISGHTALYWYRQSLGQGLEFLIYFQGNSAPDKSGLPSDRFSAERTGGSVSTLTIQRTQQEDSAVYLCASSPQGGGTDTQYFGPGTRLTVL.

The chain has TRBV4-3 and TRBJ2-1; no definite D call. The V gene's germline CDR1 is LGHNA and CDR2 YSLEER. CDR3 length equals 15 residues. V lost 1 base and J 0 bases, leaving 7 bases between the germline ends. The CDR3 bases are TGCGCCAGCAGCCAAGGCAGGAACTCCTACAATGAGCAGTTCTTC. Its protein is CASSQGRNSYNEQFF.

The chain combines TRBV20-1 with TRBJ1-2; unclear D gene. CDR3 length equals 10 residues. Germline values: CDR1 DFQATT, CDR2 SNEGSKA (reference sequence). Trimming removed 0 bases from V and 8 bases from J, with 4 bases in between. This CDR3 reads CSAREGGYTF. CDR3 nucleotide sequence: TGCAGTGCTAGAGAAGGGGGCTACACCTTC.

The chain joins TRBV15 to TRBJ1-4; D is undetermined. CDR3 size: 14 residues. Trimming took off 0 bases at V and 8 bases at J, with 10 bases between the two ends. Germline V lookup: CDR1 LNHNV, CDR2 YYDKDF (reference sequence). DNA of the CDR3: TGTGCCACCAGCAGAGATACGTCCGCGGAAAAACTGTTTTTT. Translated: CATSRDTSAEKLFF.

This clone appeared once. The genes are TRBV2 and TRBJ2-7, with D hard to call. This CDR3 region has 14 residues. In germline, CDR1 is SNHLY, CDR2 FYNNEI. The V gene lost 3 bases and the J gene lost 2 bases, with 11 bases spanning the gap. CDR3 sequence reads: CASSDRVAAYEQYF. In nucleotides, the CDR3 is TGTGCCAGCAGTGATCGAGTGGCAGCCTACGAGCAGTACTTC. The full variable domain, completed using reference TRBV2 and TRBJ2-7, is EPEVTQTPSHQVTQMGQEVILRCVPISNHLYFYWYRQILGQKVEFLVSFYNNEISEKSEIFDDQFSVERPDGSNFTLKIRSTKLEDSAMYFCASSDRVAAYEQYFGPGTRLTVT.

The chain couples TRBV10-3 to TRBJ2-1, with D uncertain. The V and J ends lost 6 bases and 8 bases respectively, with 8 bases between them. The CDR3 runs to 11 residues. In germline, CDR1 is ENHRY, CDR2 SYGVKD. For the CDR3, the DNA is TGTGCCATCAGGTCCGGCGATGAGCAGTTCTTC. It yields the protein CAIRSGDEQFF.

This chain links TRBV2 with TRBJ1-1, with 7 bases that match TRBD1. V dropped 5 bases and J dropped 4; count of bases not matched to a gene: 4. Germline V gene data show CDR1 as SNHLY and CDR2 as FYNNEI. CDR3 length: 13 residues. The DNA of the CDR3 is TGTGCCAGCAGTCGACAGGGACTCACTGAAGCTTTCTTT. It yields the protein CASSRQGLTEAFF. Variable domain in full (rest from reference TRBV2 and TRBJ1-1): EPEVTQTPSHQVTQMGQEVILRCVPISNHLYFYWYRQILGQKVEFLVSFYNNEISEKSEIFDDQFSVERPDGSNFTLKIRSTKLEDSAMYFCASSRQGLTEAFFGQGTRLTVV.

This clone was detected once. The rearrangement joins TRBV9 to TRBJ2-1; 8 bases align to TRBD1. CDR3 length: 15 residues. Germline CDR1 is SGDLS and CDR2 is YYNGEE. Germline trimming cut 3 bases from V and 7 bases from J; bases unmatched to any gene: 9. The CDR3 here is CASSDLRQGRNEQFF. As DNA, the CDR3 is TGTGCCAGCAGCGACCTCCGACAGGGGAGGAATGAGCAGTTCTTC.

The chain joins TRBV4-2 to TRBJ2-3; D ambiguous. The CDR3 totals 16 residues. Trimming removed 1 base from V and 2 bases from J, with 13 bases in between. Per germline, CDR1 LGHNA and CDR2 YNFKEQ. This CDR3 reads CASSQATLGTTDTQYF. CDR3 DNA: TGTGCCAGCAGCCAAGCCACCCTAGGTACCACAGATACGCAGTATTTT.

J is TRBJ1-1 and V is TRBV6-5, with a tentative D call TRBD1 (5 bases). Germline-derived CDR1 and CDR2 are MNHEY and SVGAGI. With 0 bases removed from V and 1 base from J, the gap between germline ends came to 9 bases. The CDR3 totals 15 residues. The DNA for the CDR3 is TGTGCCAGCAGTTACTCGCCAGGGCGGAACACTGAAGCTTTCTTT. Protein sequence: CASSYSPGRNTEAFF.

This clone was observed a single time. The rearrangement uses TRBV28 and TRBJ2-6, with unresolved D. This CDR3 spans 14 amino acids. Trimming removed 5 bases at V and 6 bases at J, with 11 bases between. Germline V gives CDR1 MDHEN, CDR2 SYDVKM. The DNA for the CDR3 is TGTGCCAGCAGTCCCGTCGGAGCGGCCAACGTCCTGACTTTC. Amino acid sequence: CASSPVGAANVLTF.